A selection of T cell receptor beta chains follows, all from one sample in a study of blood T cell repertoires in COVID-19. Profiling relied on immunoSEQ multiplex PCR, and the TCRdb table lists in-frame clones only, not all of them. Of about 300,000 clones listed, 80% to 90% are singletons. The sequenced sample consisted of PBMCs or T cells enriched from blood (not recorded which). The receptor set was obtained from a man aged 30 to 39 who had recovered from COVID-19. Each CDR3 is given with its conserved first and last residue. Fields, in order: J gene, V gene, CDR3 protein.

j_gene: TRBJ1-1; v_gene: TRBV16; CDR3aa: CASSQWTREEAEAFF
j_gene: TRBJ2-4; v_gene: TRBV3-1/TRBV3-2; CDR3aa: CASSRDILAKNIQYF
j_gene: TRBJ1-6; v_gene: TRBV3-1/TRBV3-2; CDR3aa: CASSQPGQHSPLHF
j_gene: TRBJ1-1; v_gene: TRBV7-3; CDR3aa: CASSLLGGASTEAFF
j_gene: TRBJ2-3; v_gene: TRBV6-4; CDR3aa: CASSDGGGAADTQYF
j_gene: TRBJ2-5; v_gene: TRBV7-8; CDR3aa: CASSLVSQETQYF
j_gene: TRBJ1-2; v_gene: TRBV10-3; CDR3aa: CAISRTGETAGYTF
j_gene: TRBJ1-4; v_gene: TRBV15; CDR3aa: CATSRGTEEKLFF
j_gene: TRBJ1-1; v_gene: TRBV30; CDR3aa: CAWSGRYVTEAFF
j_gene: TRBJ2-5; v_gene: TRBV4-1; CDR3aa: CASSQGPSGVQETQYF
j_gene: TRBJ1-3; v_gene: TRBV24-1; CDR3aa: CATSDRGATGNTIYF
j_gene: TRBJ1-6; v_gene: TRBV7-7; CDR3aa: CASSPGQGGTGRGSPLHF
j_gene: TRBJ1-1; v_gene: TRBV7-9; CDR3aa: CASSPQDRRNTEAFF
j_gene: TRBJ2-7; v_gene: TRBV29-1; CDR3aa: CSVEQSGTGGDEQYF
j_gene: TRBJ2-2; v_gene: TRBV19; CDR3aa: CASTPGQGVGGELFF
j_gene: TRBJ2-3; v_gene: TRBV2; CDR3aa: CASSATDTQYF
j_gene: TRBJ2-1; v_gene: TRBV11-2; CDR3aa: CASSLRGDYNYNEQFF
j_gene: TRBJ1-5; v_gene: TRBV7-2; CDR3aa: CASSLGVNQPQHF
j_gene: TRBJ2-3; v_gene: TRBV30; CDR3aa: CAWSGSRLADTQYF
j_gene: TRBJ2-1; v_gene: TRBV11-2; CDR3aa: CASSLVNNEQFF
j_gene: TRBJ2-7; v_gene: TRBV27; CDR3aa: CASSGAGVPIGEQYF
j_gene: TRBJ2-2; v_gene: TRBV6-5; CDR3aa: CAISGGQVTGELFF
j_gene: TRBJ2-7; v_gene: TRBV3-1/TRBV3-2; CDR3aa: CASSQISRGPHEQYF
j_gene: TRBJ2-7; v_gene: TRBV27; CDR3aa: CASSFTGGGRHEQYF
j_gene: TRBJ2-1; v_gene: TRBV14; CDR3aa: CASSITYLTRPYNEQFF
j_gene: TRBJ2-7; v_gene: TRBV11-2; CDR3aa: CASSLESGGYEQYF
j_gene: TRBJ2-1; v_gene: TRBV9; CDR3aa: CASSSRRKEGQFF
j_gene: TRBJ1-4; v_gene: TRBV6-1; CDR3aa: CASSDHAWRANEKLFF
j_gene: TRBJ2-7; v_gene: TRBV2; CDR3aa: CAFKGRDLDEQYF
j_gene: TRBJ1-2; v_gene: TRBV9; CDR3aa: CASSDQTGDYGYTF
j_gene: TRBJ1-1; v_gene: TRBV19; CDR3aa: CASRYRVDTEAFF
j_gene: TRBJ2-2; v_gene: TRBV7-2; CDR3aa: CASSSPGLANTGELFF
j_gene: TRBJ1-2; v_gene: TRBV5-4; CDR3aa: CASNMRAALNYGYTF
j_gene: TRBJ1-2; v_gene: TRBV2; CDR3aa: CASSDQMGVYGYTF
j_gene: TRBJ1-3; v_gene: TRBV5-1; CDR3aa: CASRARPQGASLGSGNTIYF
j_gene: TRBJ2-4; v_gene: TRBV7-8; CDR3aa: CASSPAGGNIQYF
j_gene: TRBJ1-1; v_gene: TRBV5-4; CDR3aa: CASRSTGGNTEAFF
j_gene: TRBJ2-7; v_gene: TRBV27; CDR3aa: CASRAGGAYEQYF
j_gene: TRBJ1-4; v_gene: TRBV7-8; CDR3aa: CASSFGGEKLFF